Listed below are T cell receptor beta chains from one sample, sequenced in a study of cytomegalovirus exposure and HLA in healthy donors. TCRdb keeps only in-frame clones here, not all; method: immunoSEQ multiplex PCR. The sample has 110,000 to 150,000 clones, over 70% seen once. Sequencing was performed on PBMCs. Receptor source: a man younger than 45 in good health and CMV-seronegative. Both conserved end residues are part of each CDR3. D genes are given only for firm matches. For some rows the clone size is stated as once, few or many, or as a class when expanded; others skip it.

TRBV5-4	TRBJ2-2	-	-	CASSLDLVGGNTGELFF	TGTGCCAGCAGCTTAGATTTGGTTGGCGGAAACACCGGGGAGCTGTTTTTT
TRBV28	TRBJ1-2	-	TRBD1	CASINIGTGYGYTF	TGTGCCAGCATTAACATCGGGACAGGCTATGGCTACACCTTC
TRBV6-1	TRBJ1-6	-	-	CASSVNPRRSGSPLHF	TGTGCCAGCAGTGTCAACCCCCGTAGGAGTGGTTCACCCCTCCACTTT
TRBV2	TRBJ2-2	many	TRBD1	CASSVDRGSTGELFF	TGTGCCAGCAGTGTCGACAGGGGAAGCACCGGGGAGCTGTTTTTT
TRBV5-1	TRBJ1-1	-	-	CASSPTPTGVNTEAFF	TGCGCCAGCAGCCCAACTCCGACAGGAGTGAACACTGAAGCTTTCTTT
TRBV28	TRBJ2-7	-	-	CASSRPGLGYEQYF	TGTGCCAGCAGTCGACCAGGGTTGGGATACGAGCAGTACTTC
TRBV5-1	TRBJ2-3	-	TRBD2	CASSLGLAGLTDTQYF	TGCGCCAGCAGCTTGGGCCTAGCGGGCCTCACAGATACGCAGTATTTT
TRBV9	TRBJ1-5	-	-	CASSGEQGNQPQHF	TGTGCCAGCAGCGGGGAACAGGGAAATCAGCCCCAGCATTTT
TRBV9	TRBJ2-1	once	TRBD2	CASSYSGSTYNEQFF	TGTGCCAGCAGCTACAGCGGGAGCACGTACAATGAGCAGTTCTTC
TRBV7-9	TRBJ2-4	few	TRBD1	CASSEGTGGKNIQYF	TGTGCCAGCAGCGAAGGGACAGGGGGGAAAAACATTCAGTACTTC
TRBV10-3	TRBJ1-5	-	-	CAISDQIPQPQHF	TGTGCCATCAGTGATCAGATACCTCAGCCCCAGCATTTT
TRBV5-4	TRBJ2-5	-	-	CASSYSQEETQYF	TGTGCCAGCAGCTACTCACAGGAGGAGACCCAGTACTTC
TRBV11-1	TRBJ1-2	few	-	CASSSAGIADYGYTF	TGTGCCAGCAGCTCCGCTGGTATCGCGGACTATGGCTACACCTTC
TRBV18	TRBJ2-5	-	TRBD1	CASSLTGEETQYF	TGTGCCAGCTCCCTGACAGGGGAAGAGACCCAGTACTTC